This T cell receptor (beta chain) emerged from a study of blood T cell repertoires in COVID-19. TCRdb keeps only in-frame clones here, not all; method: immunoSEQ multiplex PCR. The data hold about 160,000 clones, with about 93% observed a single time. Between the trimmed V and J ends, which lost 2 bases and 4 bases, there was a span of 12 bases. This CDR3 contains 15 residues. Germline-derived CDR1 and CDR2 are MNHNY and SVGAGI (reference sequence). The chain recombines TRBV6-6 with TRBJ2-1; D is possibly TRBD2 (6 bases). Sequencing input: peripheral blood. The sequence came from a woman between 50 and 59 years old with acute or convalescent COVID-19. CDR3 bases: TGTGCCAGCAGTTACAGCGGGCAGCCGTACAATGAGCAGTTCTTC. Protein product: CASSYSGQPYNEQFF.